This T cell receptor beta chain was sequenced in a study of blood T cell repertoires in COVID-19. Study overall: Sample material is recorded as cDNA or gDNA derived from T cells, B-cell-depleted T cells, or PBMCs.

The repertoire was sequenced with immunoSEQ multiplex PCR; TCRdb's copy has only in-frame clones and lacks some. This table has approximately 270,000 clones, about 85% appearing once. V lost 4 bases and J lost 6; bases outside the gene matches: 13. This CDR3 has 15 amino acids. Germline lookup yields CDR1 SGHNT and CDR2 YYREEE (reference sequence). Sequenced sample: peripheral blood. The sequence was collected from a man between 18 and 29 years old with active or convalescent COVID-19. J is TRBJ2-7 and V is TRBV5-4; TRBD2 aligns across 7 bases. The CDR3 DNA follows: TGTGCCAGCAGCCATTCCGGGACTACCTTGGGCGAGCAGTACTTC. This encodes CASSHSGTTLGEQYF.